The rows below give T cell receptor beta chains drawn from one sample of a study of CD8 T cells in ankylosing spondylitis. Each CDR3 protein is one row after TCRdb ran MiXCR on the 5' RACE reads. In the table there are 200,000 to 250,000 distinct CDR3 sequences, 6% to 8% of which are singletons. Sequenced material: blood, either unsorted or a sorted T cell fraction (not recorded which). All receptors come from a male donor with ankylosing spondylitis. CDR3s include the opening cysteine and the closing phenylalanine or tryptophan. D genes are given only for firm matches. Part of the rows lack a size; the others show once, few, many or a class for expanded clones.

CDR3nt: TGTGCCAGCAGCGCGTTCCTCGGGAACACCGGGGAGCTGTTTTTT; CDR3aa: CASSAFLGNTGELFF; j_gene: TRBJ2-2; d_gene: .; v_gene: TRBV9; abundance: many
CDR3nt: TGTGCCAGCAGTTACTCGGGCAGGGAGCACACCGGGGAGCTGTTTTTT; CDR3aa: CASSYSGREHTGELFF; j_gene: TRBJ2-2; d_gene: .; v_gene: TRBV6-5; abundance: few
CDR3nt: TGCAGTGCTAGAGAGTTGGCCCAGGGAGAGACCCAGTACTTC; CDR3aa: CSARELAQGETQYF; j_gene: TRBJ2-5; d_gene: .; v_gene: TRBV20-1; abundance: once
CDR3nt: TGTGCCAGCAGTTTGACACAATCCTACGAGCAGTACTTC; CDR3aa: CASSLTQSYEQYF; j_gene: TRBJ2-7; d_gene: .; v_gene: TRBV12-3/TRBV12-4; abundance: .
CDR3nt: TGTGCCACAGAGCGGACTAGCGAACACAATGAGCAGTTCTTC; CDR3aa: CATERTSEHNEQFF; j_gene: TRBJ2-1; d_gene: TRBD2; v_gene: TRBV10-3; abundance: many
CDR3nt: TGTGCCAGGGGCTTTGGGGACCAAAACATTCAGTACTTC; CDR3aa: CARGFGDQNIQYF; j_gene: TRBJ2-4; d_gene: .; v_gene: TRBV5-3; abundance: .
CDR3nt: TGTGCCAGCACTCCGGGTCTGGGAGCTTTCTTT; CDR3aa: CASTPGLGAFF; j_gene: TRBJ1-1; d_gene: .; v_gene: TRBV9; abundance: many
CDR3nt: TGCAGTGCTAGAGAACGGGACAGCCCTCTCTCTGGGGCCAACGTCCTGACTTTC; CDR3aa: CSARERDSPLSGANVLTF; j_gene: TRBJ2-6; d_gene: TRBD1; v_gene: TRBV20-1; abundance: .
CDR3nt: TGTGCCAGCAGCTTATGGAACAGGGGAGAGAATGAAAAACTGTTTTTT; CDR3aa: CASSLWNRGENEKLFF; j_gene: TRBJ1-4; d_gene: TRBD1; v_gene: TRBV7-2; abundance: many
CDR3nt: TGTGCCAGCAGTTACTCACGGGGCTACTCTGGGGCCAACGTCCTGACTTTC; CDR3aa: CASSYSRGYSGANVLTF; j_gene: TRBJ2-6; d_gene: .; v_gene: TRBV6-2/TRBV6-3; abundance: many
CDR3nt: TGTGCCAGCAGCTTCTCAGGGGTGCAAGCGTATTTT; CDR3aa: CASSFSGVQAYF; j_gene: TRBJ2-3; d_gene: .; v_gene: TRBV12-1; abundance: .
CDR3nt: TGCGCCAGCAGCCCAGGACAGGGATATCAGCCCCAGCATTTT; CDR3aa: CASSPGQGYQPQHF; j_gene: TRBJ1-5; d_gene: TRBD1; v_gene: TRBV4-3; abundance: many
CDR3nt: TGTGCCAGCAGCCTGCTGGGGGGGACCGGGGAGCTGTTTTTT; CDR3aa: CASSLLGGTGELFF; j_gene: TRBJ2-2; d_gene: TRBD2; v_gene: TRBV2; abundance: many
CDR3nt: TGTGCCATCAGTGAGCGAGACAGTTACGAGCAGTACTTC; CDR3aa: CAISERDSYEQYF; j_gene: TRBJ2-7; d_gene: .; v_gene: TRBV10-3; abundance: many
CDR3nt: TGTGCCAGCAGTGAAGAGGACACTTCTCCCACAGATACGCAGTATTTT; CDR3aa: CASSEEDTSPTDTQYF; j_gene: TRBJ2-3; d_gene: .; v_gene: TRBV2; abundance: .
CDR3nt: TGTGCCAGCAGCTTAGGGTCTGGGAACGAGCAGTACTTC; CDR3aa: CASSLGSGNEQYF; j_gene: TRBJ2-7; d_gene: .; v_gene: TRBV7-9; abundance: .
CDR3nt: TGTGCCAGCAGCTGGACTAGTTACAATGAGCAGTTCTTC; CDR3aa: CASSWTSYNEQFF; j_gene: TRBJ2-1; d_gene: TRBD2; v_gene: TRBV5-6; abundance: many
CDR3nt: TGCAGCGCTGCCACCGGACAGGGCGCCTATGGCTACACCTTC; CDR3aa: CSAATGQGAYGYTF; j_gene: TRBJ1-2; d_gene: TRBD1; v_gene: TRBV29-1; abundance: many
CDR3nt: TGTGCCAGCAGCTTAGATACGGGAGGGCCCCCCTACAATGAGCAGTTCTTC; CDR3aa: CASSLDTGGPPYNEQFF; j_gene: TRBJ2-1; d_gene: TRBD2; v_gene: TRBV11-3; abundance: .
CDR3nt: TGTGCCAGCGGCACCCCCGGAGGGGGGTCCGGGGAGCTGTTTTTT; CDR3aa: CASGTPGGGSGELFF; j_gene: TRBJ2-2; d_gene: .; v_gene: TRBV6-1; abundance: many
CDR3nt: TGCGCCAGCAGCCAAGTTTCGGGAGGACTAGAGACCGGGGAGCTGTTTTTT; CDR3aa: CASSQVSGGLETGELFF; j_gene: TRBJ2-2; d_gene: TRBD2; v_gene: TRBV4-3; abundance: .
CDR3nt: TGTGCCAGCAGACCCCTGGCGGGGGCGACAGATACGCAGTATTTT; CDR3aa: CASRPLAGATDTQYF; j_gene: TRBJ2-3; d_gene: .; v_gene: TRBV12-3/TRBV12-4; abundance: many
CDR3nt: TGTGCCAGCAGTTTAGCAGGGAGAGAACGTATCTTC; CDR3aa: CASSLAGRERIF; j_gene: TRBJ2-1; d_gene: .; v_gene: TRBV28; abundance: .
CDR3nt: TGTGCCAGCAGTTTGCACCGACTGGGTTCCGCTTTCTATGGCTACACCTTC; CDR3aa: CASSLHRLGSAFYGYTF; j_gene: TRBJ1-2; d_gene: .; v_gene: TRBV12-3/TRBV12-4; abundance: many
CDR3nt: TGTGCCTCCGCACAGGGCGGGACGACTGAAGCTTTCTTT; CDR3aa: CASAQGGTTEAFF; j_gene: TRBJ1-1; d_gene: .; v_gene: TRBV30; abundance: few
CDR3nt: TGCGCCAGCAGCCAAGAGGAGGGACTTCAGGGTTCACCCCTCCACTTT; CDR3aa: CASSQEEGLQGSPLHF; j_gene: TRBJ1-6; d_gene: .; v_gene: TRBV4-3; abundance: few
CDR3nt: TGTGCCAGCAGTTCGGGACCGCTATACAATGAGCAGTTCTTC; CDR3aa: CASSSGPLYNEQFF; j_gene: TRBJ2-1; d_gene: .; v_gene: TRBV27; abundance: many
CDR3nt: TGTGCCAGCAGCTTAAAACTAGCGGCTAATCACAATGAGCAGTTCTTC; CDR3aa: CASSLKLAANHNEQFF; j_gene: TRBJ2-1; d_gene: TRBD2; v_gene: TRBV5-6; abundance: many
CDR3nt: TGCGCCAGCAGCCTCCGACTAGGGATGGATGAGCAGTTCTTC; CDR3aa: CASSLRLGMDEQFF; j_gene: TRBJ2-1; d_gene: .; v_gene: TRBV4-3; abundance: many
CDR3nt: TGTGCCAGCAGCTTAGCTCAGAGCTTACCCTACAATGAGCAGTTCTTC; CDR3aa: CASSLAQSLPYNEQFF; j_gene: TRBJ2-1; d_gene: .; v_gene: TRBV7-9; abundance: many
CDR3nt: TGCAGTGCTAGAAAAAGGACCCAAAAAACCTACGAGCAGTACTTC; CDR3aa: CSARKRTQKTYEQYF; j_gene: TRBJ2-7; d_gene: .; v_gene: TRBV20-1; abundance: many